The entry below gives a single T cell receptor beta chain sequence along with its context. It lacks a known antigen. Per-nucleotide qualities are absent, and no much larger clonotype sits a single base away. The library was built by means of 5' RACE. A second PCR of about 7 to 12 cycles was run with a J-beta primer mix and a sample-barcoded 5' primer. A template-switch 5' adaptor carrying 12 random nucleotides introduced a unique molecular identifier onto each TCR beta cDNA molecule. Each sample yielded at least 2.5 million CDR3-containing paired-end reads. First-strand cDNA synthesis was performed from all RNA using the Mint cDNA synthesis kit, with priming by a TRBC-specific oligonucleotide. All cDNA was treated with uracil-DNA glycosylase and then went through a first 18-cycle PCR with the universal primers M1SS and BC2_uni_R. The source study handled its data this way. For normalization, 1 million high-quality reads, each with a distinct molecular identifier, were randomly selected from each sample. Reads with shared molecular identifiers were discarded instead of being binned into consensus sequences. MiTCR, set to a Q25 quality threshold and the strictest error-elimination algorithm, was used for CDR3 identification, clonotype clustering and error correction. Lower-bound total TCR beta diversity was estimated with a nonparametric unseen species model using Euler transformation. TCRdb passed the public sequencing reads through fastp at Q25 and MiXCR, retaining productive beta sequences. Under each unique CDR3 protein, matching rows form one entry showing the most common genes and DNA. The V and J calls were not made by the authors but by TCRdb's processing. The sample data list over 1,500,000 distinct CDR3 sequences, and roughly 43% of these were observed just once. The ten top clones hold roughly 23% of the sample.

The donors were roughly 40 Caucasian individuals from Russia, aged roughly 6 to 100 years, who were systemically healthy. Each donor gave about 9.2 milliliters of peripheral blood, drawn into EDTA-treated Vacutainer tubes. Ficoll-Paque density-gradient centrifugation was used to isolate PBMCs, with at least 7 million per sample. Trizol reagent was used to extract total RNA from the PBMCs, yielding at least 6 micrograms per sample. Naive CD45RAhigh/CD27high T cell percentages were measured by flow cytometry on a PBMC aliquot from every donor. According to the germline V gene, CDR1 reads LGHNA and CDR2 reads YSLEER. Germline trimming: 5 bases from V, 4 bases from J; junction bases outside gene matches: 7. From the cysteine up to the phenylalanine, the CDR3 has a length of 15 residues. The CDR3 DNA has 45 bases and is translated from base 1. The record originates from a study of blood T cells in healthy people across ages (dated by TCRdb to between 2015 and 2016). Context from the whole study: In model experiments, template switching captured roughly one uniquely barcoded TCR beta cDNA molecule for every two T cells. To avoid experimental bias, donors of different ages were distributed randomly across sequencing lanes. Four age groups were formed from the donors: young (average 16 years), middle-aged (around 37), aged (approximately 60) and long-lived (around 80). The study measured age-related changes in TCR beta repertoire diversity using deep sequencing normalized with unique cDNA molecular identifiers. The study analyzed two additional independent replicas of 1 million unique cDNA reads from the same blood draw for two donors, one aged 18 to 29 and one aged 80 or older.

Study-level results and caveats: There was a strong correlation between observed TCR beta diversity and the percentage of naive T cells measured by flow cytometry. Because the CMV infection status of the donors was unknown, age-related changes in expanded clonotypes may potentially have been confounded. Conclusive comparison of naive and antigen-experienced compartments was prevented by the profiling of bulk unsorted PBMCs. Observed TCR beta diversity per million T cells fell roughly linearly with age, and a significant reduction was already apparent by age approximately 41. Estimates of total diversity based on one million sequenced T cells were considered lower bounds and underestimates. Compared with the aged group, more naive CD4+ T cells, fewer expanded clones and increased TCR diversity were shown by the long-lived group, suggesting age selection.

The sequence was obtained from a human donor in good health. Rearrangement joined TRBV4-3 to TRBJ1-1; 10 nucleotides in the junction match TRBD1. Sample: blood. In nucleotides, the sequence is TGCGCCAGCAGCGGGCGACAGGGGGCCCTCACTGAAGCTTTCTTT. This translates into CASSGRQGALTEAFF.